The 2 T cell receptor beta chains reported below all come from one sample, sequenced in a study of OX40 agonist ivuxolimab in advanced cancers. Sequencing used immunoSEQ multiplex PCR; TCRdb keeps in-frame clones, though not all of them. The profile covers approximately 77,000 clones, with roughly nine tenths appearing a single time and more than 4% taken by the ten largest. The sequencing here drew on CD4+ or CD8+ T cells sorted from blood, taken in a trial of the OX40 agonist ivuxolimab. The receptors stem from an adult with an advanced solid tumor such as melanoma, head and neck, liver or kidney cancer.

This chain connects TRBV5-1 to TRBJ2-7, with 12 bases fitting TRBD1. There are 16 residues in the CDR3. Per the germline V gene, CDR1 is SGHRS and CDR2 is YFSETQ. J was trimmed by 3 bases and V by 1 base; bases with no gene match: 5. Here the CDR3 reads CASSLSGQGAGYEQYF. CDR3 sequence (DNA): TGCGCCAGCAGCTTGTCGGGACAGGGGGCAGGCTACGAGCAGTACTTC. Supplemented by reference TRBV5-1 and TRBJ2-7, the full variable domain reads KAGVTQTPRYLIKTRGQQVTLSCSPISGHRSVSWYQQTPGQGLQFLFEYFSETQRNKGNFPGRFSGRQFSNSRSEMNVSTLELGDSALYLCASSLSGQGAGYEQYFGPGTRLTVT.

V usage is TRBV6-5 and J usage is TRBJ2-1; maybe TRBD2 (7 bases). Trimming shortened V by 6 bases and J by 6 bases, and 12 bases separated the two germline ends. Per the germline V gene, CDR1 is MNHEY and CDR2 is SVGAGI. The CDR3 extends over 13 amino acids. CDR3 nucleotides: TGTGCCAGCAGAAGGGGGAGGGCCAATGAGCAGTTCTTC. It translates to CASRRGRANEQFF.